The 19 T cell receptor beta chains reported below all come from one sample, sequenced in a study of shared clonotypes between healthy human individuals. Data came from immunoSEQ multiplex PCR; TCRdb stores just in-frame clones and leaves some out. The sample lists about 2.1 million clones; just under 95% were seen once. The naive CD8 subset, CD45RO-negative cells positively selected for CCR7, excluded terminally differentiated effector memory CD45RA+ cells. Sequenced: naive CD8+ T cells from PBMCs. These receptors all come from a young man in good health. Some clones in this sample may be carry-over from other donors' samples.

For the CDR3, the DNA is TGTGCCAGCAGTGAATTCGGTAGCGTATCCAAAAACATTCAGTACTTC. Translating it yields CASSEFGSVSKNIQYF. This chain uses TRBV6-1 with TRBJ2-4, with a possible D match to TRBD2 (5 bases). The V gene lost 2 bases and the J gene lost 2 bases, with 13 bases spanning the gap. CDR3 length: 16 amino acids. The germline gives CDR1 MNHNS, CDR2 SASEGT.

This clone was picked up a small number of times. Other DNA sequences in the same sample also yield this CDR3. V usage is TRBV28 and J usage is TRBJ1-5; D gene ambiguous. V was pared by 3 bases and J by 0 bases, with 3 bases between. This CDR3 is 13 amino acids long. Germline CDR1 reads MDHEN; CDR2 reads SYDVKM. The CDR3 here is CASSLRSNQPQHF. In nucleotides, the CDR3 is TGTGCCAGCAGTTTGCGTAGCAATCAGCCCCAGCATTTT.

This chain joins TRBV5-4 and TRBJ2-2; no definite D call. V dropped 3 bases and J dropped 7 bases, with 13 bases sitting between them. Germline V gene data show CDR1 as SGHNT and CDR2 as YYREEE (reference sequence). The CDR3 consists of 14 residues. As DNA, the CDR3 is TGTGCCAGCAGCTACGGACCCAGAGGCGGGGAGCTGTTTTTT. Amino acid sequence: CASSYGPRGGELFF. Full variable domain (missing parts from reference TRBV5-4 and TRBJ2-2): ETGVTQSPTHLIKTRGQQVTLRCSSQSGHNTVSWYQQALGQGPQFIFQYYREEENGRGNFPPRFSGLQFPNYSSELNVNALELDDSALYLCASSYGPRGGELFFGEGSRLTVL.

This clone was seen just once. The chain is built from TRBV28 and TRBJ2-3; D is unclear. Germline CDR1 MDHEN, CDR2 SYDVKM. The CDR3 loop spans 12 amino acids. The V gene lost 6 bases and the J gene lost 3 bases, with 7 bases spanning the gap. CDR3 protein: CASSQMTDTQYF. As DNA, the CDR3 is TGTGCCAGCAGCCAGATGACAGATACGCAGTATTTT.

The V and J genes are TRBV4-1 and TRBJ1-2, with D unclear. The V gene's germline CDR1 is MGHRA and CDR2 YSYEKL. The CDR3 spans 15 residues. V was clipped by 0 bases and J by 4 bases, with 12 bases between them. CDR3 sequence: CASSQDKKAFYGYTF. The CDR3 DNA reads as TGCGCCAGCAGCCAAGATAAGAAGGCGTTCTATGGCTACACCTTC.

V usage is TRBV15 and J usage is TRBJ1-5; 7 positions match TRBD1. Germline V CDR1 and CDR2: LNHNV, YYDKDF (reference sequence). V dropped 0 bases and J dropped 2; count of bases not matched to a gene: 7. This CDR3 contains 17 residues. The CDR3 reads CATSRDWKGAGNQPQHF. In DNA, the CDR3 is TGTGCCACCAGCAGAGATTGGAAGGGGGCCGGCAATCAGCCCCAGCATTTT.

J is TRBJ2-5 and V is TRBV14; D uncertain. The V end lost 4 bases, the J end lost 4 bases, and 7 bases lay between the germline ends. The CDR3 loop spans 12 amino acids. Germline CDR1 and CDR2: SGHDN and FVKESK. The CDR3 nucleotides are TGTGCCAGCAGCCCCCTAGGAGAGACCCAGTACTTC. Residues: CASSPLGETQYF.

Concerning this clone: Other DNA sequences from this sample encode an identical CDR3 as well. The chain employs TRBV4-3 and TRBJ1-5; D is perhaps TRBD1 (5 bases). Germline CDR1 reads LGHNA; CDR2 reads YSLEER. This CDR3 has 14 amino acids. V gave up 0 bases and J gave up 7 bases, with 10 bases separating them. This CDR3 is CASSQDRGGQPQHF. The CDR3 coding sequence is TGCGCCAGCAGCCAAGATCGCGGGGGACAGCCCCAGCATTTT.

The chain combines TRBV7-9 with TRBJ2-3; 7 bases align to TRBD2. The CDR3 length is 17 residues. The trim removed 5 bases at V and 4 bases at J, leaving 15 bases unmatched. Germline CDR1 is SEHNR and CDR2 is FQNEAQ (reference sequence). In DNA, the CDR3 is TGTGCCAGCAGCCCAGAACGACCTGGACTAGGTGCAGATACGCAGTATTTT. Its protein product is CASSPERPGLGADTQYF.

The J gene is TRBJ1-5, the V gene TRBV11-3; possible D gene TRBD1, 5 bases. Trimming cost V 2 bases and J 4 bases, with 12 bases left between them. Looked up from germline, CDR1 is SGHNT and CDR2 is YENEEA. The CDR3 consists of 15 residues. The CDR3 protein is CASSLSGGGNQPQHF. CDR3 DNA: TGTGCCAGCAGCTTATCGGGCGGGGGGAATCAGCCCCAGCATTTT.

This clone was counted a single time. This chain joins TRBV7-3 and TRBJ2-1; 11 bases align to TRBD2. With 5 bases clipped from V and 8 bases from J, the junction kept 8 bases outside the gene matches. The V gene's germline CDR1 is SGHTA and CDR2 FQGTGA. The CDR3 runs to 15 residues. The CDR3 DNA sequence: TGTGCCAGCAGCGGGGCGGGACTAGCGGCCGATGAGCAGTTCTTC. It translates to CASSGAGLAADEQFF.

The chain carries TRBV5-6 and TRBJ1-2; 7 nucleotides align to TRBD1. The CDR3 length is 15 residues. Germline CDR1 reads SGHDT; CDR2 reads YYEEEE. The V segment lost 4 bases and the J segment 2 bases; nucleotides outside the gene matches: 8. In DNA form, the CDR3 reads TGTGCCAGCAGCCAACTAACAGGGGTGAACTATGGCTACACCTTC. Translating it yields CASSQLTGVNYGYTF.

The J gene is TRBJ2-3, the V gene TRBV2; the match to TRBD2 covers 9 bases. This CDR3 spans 16 amino acids. Germline V gives CDR1 SNHLY, CDR2 FYNNEI. The junction had 8 bases not matched to a gene; V was cut back by 2 bases and J by 5 bases. As DNA, the CDR3 is TGTGCCAGCAGTGAACAGCTTAGCGGGAGTGGAGATACGCAGTATTTT. It is translated as CASSEQLSGSGDTQYF.

J is TRBJ2-3 and V is TRBV4-2, with D possibly being TRBD2 (6 bases). The CDR3 extends over 16 amino acids. Trimming cost V 0 bases and J 4 bases, with 14 bases left between them. The germline V gene has CDR1 LGHNA and CDR2 YNFKEQ. The CDR3 loop is CASSQDYQRVADTQYF. CDR3 DNA: TGTGCCAGCAGCCAAGATTACCAGCGGGTCGCAGATACGCAGTATTTT.

This chain joins TRBV9 and TRBJ2-7, with D possibly being TRBD1 or TRBD2 (5 bases each). Per germline, CDR1 SGDLS and CDR2 YYNGEE. The CDR3 sequence is 13 residues long. Trimming shortened V by 4 bases and J by 6 bases, and 14 bases separated the two germline ends. CDR3 bases: TGTGCCAGCAGCCTCTGGGACGGGGCCGAGCAGTACTTC. It codes for CASSLWDGAEQYF.

This rearrangement joins TRBV27 to TRBJ2-5, with 15 bases matching TRBD2. With V trimmed by 4 bases and J by 4 bases, 4 bases remained unmatched. The CDR3 runs 16 residues. CDR1 and CDR2 (germline): MNHEY, SMNVEV (reference sequence). CDR3 region: CASSSRTSGRGETQYF. In nucleotides, the CDR3 is TGTGCCAGCAGTTCCCGGACTAGCGGGAGGGGAGAGACCCAGTACTTC.

This clone was found once. This sequence joins TRBV7-2 and TRBJ2-1, with 11 bases fitting TRBD2. The CDR3 covers 17 residues. V was pared by 2 bases and J by 0 bases, with 3 bases of the junction left unmatched. Germline CDR1 is SGHTA and CDR2 is FQGNSA. The DNA of the CDR3 is TGTGCCAGCAGCTTAATAGCGGGGGGGAGCTCCTACAATGAGCAGTTCTTC. Translating it yields CASSLIAGGSSYNEQFF.

The chain is built from TRBV15 and TRBJ1-5, with TRBD1 matching over 9 bases. Germline CDR1 LNHNV, CDR2 YYDKDF (reference sequence). The CDR3 spans 14 residues. V was clipped by 5 bases and J by 6 bases; unmatched bases: 5. The CDR3 bases are TGTGCCACCAGCTCGGACAGGGGAAGTCAGCCCCAGCATTTT. Its translation is CATSSDRGSQPQHF. Using reference TRBV15 and TRBJ1-5 for the parts outside the CDR3, the full variable domain is DAMVIQNPRYQVTQFGKPVTLSCSQTLNHNVMYWYQQKSSQAPKLLFHYYDKDFNNEADTPDNFQSRRPNTSFCFLDIRSPGLGDTAMYLCATSSDRGSQPQHFGDGTRLSIL.

CDR3 in DNA: TGTGCCAGCAGCTTAGCGGGCCAGGGCGGGGGTTACGAGCAGTACTTC. It translates to CASSLAGQGGGYEQYF. The chain uses TRBV7-9 and TRBJ2-7, with 7 bases lining up with TRBD2. CDR1 SEHNR and CDR2 FQNEAQ come from the germline V gene (reference sequence). V lost 0 bases and J lost 4; bases outside the gene matches: 9. The CDR3 runs to 16 residues.